What follows describes a single T cell receptor beta chain. The junction departs from germline at one end; a sequencing error may be responsible. The sample comes from a study of blood T cell repertoires in COVID-19. Study in general: Both acute and convalescent COVID-19 samples were obtained from the United States, Italy and Spain.

In the original workflow: It was from reference gene primer amplification that nucleated cell counts were estimated. The repertoire was sequenced with immunoSEQ multiplex PCR; TCRdb's copy has only in-frame clones and lacks some. That table furnishes V, J and clone size, whereas the DNA furnished D and trimming. The table records 69,000 or so clones, 84% of them present only once. This CDR3 spans 15 amino acids. In germline, CDR1 is MNHNS, CDR2 SASEGT. Seattle researchers signed up patients amid active infection and tracked them longitudinally. The sample comprised peripheral blood. The chain is built from TRBV6-1 and TRBJ2-1, with a possible D match to TRBD1 (5 bases). The TCR comes from a man aged 45-60 years with COVID-19, enrolled during active disease. The CDR3 DNA sequence: TGTGCCAGCAGGGAAGCAACAGGATTTGACAATGAGCAGTTCTTC. Amino acid sequence: CASREATGFDNEQFF.